The sequence of this TCR beta chain was determined in a study of T-cell memory formation after mild COVID-19. Per the germline V gene, CDR1 is SGHTS and CDR2 is YDEGEE. This CDR3 region has 17 residues. The ends were cut back, 1 base at V and 4 bases at J, with 15 bases in the middle. TCRdb passed the 5' RACE reads through MiXCR, listing each CDR3 protein once. The table shows 250,000 to 350,000 distinct CDR3 sequences, with roughly a fifth occurring only once. Sequencing was done on a sample of PBMCs or a T cell subset sorted from them (not recorded which). The sequence came from a man between 18 and 35 years old who had mild COVID-19 (a few samples of this study predate the infection). Cell type and time point are not known. This chain joins TRBV5-8 and TRBJ2-6; D gene uncertain. CDR3 nucleotides: TGTGCCAGCAGCTTGCGGTTCCGGATAGGCGGGGCCAACGTCCTGACTTTC. This translates into CASSLRFRIGGANVLTF. Drawing the rest from reference TRBV5-8 and TRBJ2-6, the complete variable domain is EAGVTQSPTHLIKTRGQQATLRCSPISGHTSVYWYQQALGLGLQFLLWYDEGEERNRGNFPPRFSGRQFPNYSSELNVNALELEDSALYLCASSLRFRIGGANVLTFGAGSRLTVL.